The clone carrying this T cell receptor beta chain came up many times. Its target is not known. This record comes from a study of metastatic and nonmetastatic thyroid tumors. Study-level background: Repertoires were compared across blood and tumor or nodule tissue from malignant and benign thyroid patients. Study-wide results and caveats: Benign nodules reportedly had significantly lower TCR beta diversity than malignant thyroid tumors in blood and tumor.

Treatment of any kind had been given to no patient before thyroid surgery. In germline, CDR1 is MGHRA, CDR2 YSYEKL. This CDR3 is 15 amino acids long. Trimming left V 0 bases short and J 2 bases short, with 8 bases between. Using MiXCR, TCRdb re-called clones from the PCR reads. The data contain roughly 58,000 clones, about 4% of them singletons. The genes are TRBV4-1 and TRBJ1-5; D perhaps matches TRBD1 (6 bases). The sequencing input was blood. The sequence was obtained from a female donor with papillary thyroid cancer or a benign thyroid nodule (not recorded which). Some clones in this sample may be carry-over from other donors' samples. CDR3 nucleotide sequence: TGCGCCAGCAGCCAAGATCCAGGGGGCAATCAGCCCCAGCATTTT. It specifies CASSQDPGGNQPQHF.